The 30 T cell receptor beta chains in this list originate from one sample, sequenced in a study of T cells in Graves' hyperthyroidism and ophthalmopathy. From RNA transcripts, TCR beta CDR3 regions were amplified. The HTBI primer set served for first-round RT-PCR of the TCR CDR3. MiXCR was run by TCRdb on the multiplex PCR reads, yielding one entry per CDR3 protein. The sample carries 550,000 to 600,000 distinct CDR3 sequences, over 15% recorded once. Sequenced: blood. All receptors come from a woman under 30 with Graves' hyperthyroidism.

This clonotype has ten or more counts. CDR3 sequence: CASRDREVSNQPQHF. The CDR3, as DNA: TGTGCCAGCAGAGACAGGGAGGTGAGCAATCAGCCCCAGCATTTT. The V call is TRBV12-3 or TRBV12-4, the J call TRBJ1-5, with 7 bases aligning to TRBD1. This CDR3 has 15 amino acids. The V segment lost 6 bases and the J segment 1 base; nucleotides outside the gene matches: 6.

This clonotype was picked up many times. The chain couples TRBV28 to TRBJ2-7; the D gene is possibly TRBD1 (6 bases). This CDR3 spans 12 amino acids. Trimming took 5 bases from V and 5 from J, leaving 10 bases between them. Germline loops: CDR1 MDHEN, CDR2 SYDVKM. The CDR3 DNA reads as TGTGCCAGCAGTGCCCGGACAGACGAGCAGTACTTC. This sequence encodes CASSARTDEQYF.

This clonotype has ten or more counts. This rearrangement joins TRBV10-2 to TRBJ2-7, with TRBD1 matching 8 bases. The CDR3 is made up of 13 amino acids. The germline CDR1 and CDR2 sequences are WSHSY and SAAADI. V gave up 6 bases and J gave up 2 bases; unmatched junction bases: 3. CDR3 in DNA: TGCGCCAGCAGCCAGACAGGGGCCTACGAGCAGTACTTC. It yields the protein CASSQTGAYEQYF.

In this sample, this clonotype turned up a few times. V is TRBV5-1 and J is TRBJ2-5; 9 nucleotides match TRBD2. Per the germline V gene, CDR1 is SGHRS and CDR2 is YFSETQ. CDR3 length: 16 residues. Germline trimming cut 7 bases from V and 2 bases from J; bases unmatched to any gene: 12. This chain's CDR3 is CASGWGSGRPQETQYF. The DNA of the CDR3 is TGCGCCAGCGGCTGGGGGAGCGGGAGGCCACAAGAGACCCAGTACTTC.

This clonotype was counted ten times or more. The chain links TRBV20-1 to TRBJ1-4; 8 bases are a match to TRBD1. The germline V gene has CDR1 DFQATT and CDR2 SNEGSKA (reference sequence). With 3 bases clipped from V and 5 bases from J, the junction kept 8 bases outside the gene matches. This CDR3 has 15 amino acids. The CDR3 loop reads CSASDRGWANEKLFF. Here the CDR3 DNA reads TGCAGTGCTAGTGACAGGGGATGGGCGAATGAAAAACTGTTTTTT.

This clonotype has a count of ten or more. The chain uses TRBV6-1 and TRBJ2-1; a possible D gene is TRBD1 (6 bases). Trimming removed 1 base from V and 7 bases from J, with 11 bases in between. The CDR3 is made up of 14 amino acids. The V gene's germline CDR1 is MNHNS and CDR2 SASEGT. CDR3 sequence reads: CASSEGTEYNEQFF. In DNA, the CDR3 is TGTGCCAGCAGTGAAGGGACAGAGTATAATGAGCAGTTCTTC.

The chain recombines TRBV24-1 with TRBJ2-5; 12 bases line up with TRBD1. Per germline, CDR1 KGHDR and CDR2 SFDVKD. The CDR3 spans 17 residues. The ends lost 4 bases at V and 7 bases at J; junction bases unmatched: 12. The CDR3 loop is CATSDPGQGARMLTQYF. CDR3 in DNA: TGTGCCACCAGTGACCCGGGACAGGGGGCGCGGATGTTGACCCAGTACTTC.

Only a few counts were recorded for this clonotype. This chain uses TRBV2 with TRBJ2-7; D perhaps matches TRBD1 (6 bases). Germline CDR1 reads SNHLY; CDR2 reads FYNNEI. The length of the CDR3 is 17 residues. Trimming cost V 4 bases and J 1 base, with 20 bases left between them. The CDR3 nucleotides are TGTGCCAGCAGTGGAGTGTGGGCCGTCGGGACATCCTACGAGCAGTACTTC. Translation gives CASSGVWAVGTSYEQYF.

The genes are TRBV3-1 and TRBJ2-2, with D perhaps matching TRBD2 (5 bases). Germline values: CDR1 LGHDT, CDR2 YNNKEL (reference sequence). This CDR3 has 13 amino acids. The V end was cut by 4 bases, the J end by 6 bases, with 9 bases between. DNA of the CDR3: TGTGCCAGCAGCCCGGACTTTGCCGGGGAGCTGTTTTTT. Its protein product is CASSPDFAGELFF.

This chain connects TRBV27 to TRBJ2-7; the D call may be TRBD1 or TRBD2 (5 bases each). V lost 7 bases and J lost 0, with 13 bases in between. The CDR3 totals 14 residues. CDR1 MNHEY and CDR2 SMNVEV come from the germline V gene (reference sequence). The CDR3 loop reads CASNGAGSSYEQYF. The CDR3 coding sequence is TGTGCCAGCAATGGAGCAGGGAGCTCCTACGAGCAGTACTTC.

At least ten counts were recorded for this clonotype. This chain links TRBV3-1 with TRBJ1-2; D not certain. Trimming left V 6 bases short and J 3 bases short, with 5 bases between. CDR3 length: 11 amino acids. Germline lookup yields CDR1 LGHDT and CDR2 YNNKEL (reference sequence). The CDR3 region is CASRADYGYTF. The CDR3 DNA follows: TGTGCCAGCAGGGCAGACTATGGCTACACCTTC. The whole variable domain, filled in from reference TRBV3-1 and TRBJ1-2, reads DTAVSQTPKYLVTQMGNDKSIKCEQNLGHDTMYWYKQDSKKFLKIMFSYNNKELIINETVPNRFSPKSPDKAHLNLHINSLELGDSAVYFCASRADYGYTFGSGTRLTVV.

This clonotype was recorded many times. The chain uses TRBV28 and TRBJ2-3; the D gene is possibly TRBD2 (5 bases). The CDR3 consists of 14 residues. The germline CDR1 and CDR2 sequences are MDHEN and SYDVKM. V was trimmed by 7 bases and J by 2 bases, leaving 13 bases between them. The CDR3 protein is CASTQAGLTDTQYF. As DNA, the CDR3 is TGTGCCAGCACTCAGGCCGGACTCACAGATACGCAGTATTTT.

This clonotype was recorded many times. The rearrangement links TRBV6-2 or TRBV6-3 to TRBJ2-1; D is undetermined. Trimming removed 7 bases from V and 8 bases from J, with 18 bases in between. CDR3 length: 14 residues. In germline, CDR1 is MNHEY, CDR2 SVGEGT. CDR3 amino acids: CASTPTVLFYEQFF. In nucleotides, the CDR3 is TGTGCCAGCACTCCGACTGTGCTATTCTATGAGCAGTTCTTC.

The V and J genes are TRBV18 and TRBJ1-4; 8 bases are a match to TRBD1. The CDR3 covers 15 residues. After removal of 5 bases from V and 7 bases from J, the junction contained 9 bases not matched to a gene. CDR1 KGHSH and CDR2 LQKENI come from the germline V gene. CDR3 nucleotides: TGTGCCAGCTCAGCGCCGGGACAGGAAACTGAAAAACTGTTTTTT. Its translation: CASSAPGQETEKLFF.

The rearrangement links TRBV7-3 to TRBJ2-7; TRBD1 matches 8 bases. CDR1 is SGHTA, CDR2 FQGTGA, per germline. V was clipped by 7 bases and J by 3 bases; unmatched bases: 11. This CDR3 comprises 15 residues. As DNA, the CDR3 is TGTGCCAGCATCCTAACGACAGGGGAAAACTACGAGCAGTACTTC. It is translated as CASILTTGENYEQYF.

This clonotype was observed a few times. The J gene is TRBJ2-5, the V gene TRBV18; 8 bases agree with TRBD1. V was pared by 4 bases and J by 5 bases, with 6 bases of the junction left unmatched. Germline values: CDR1 KGHSH, CDR2 LQKENI. This CDR3 comprises 14 residues. The DNA of the CDR3 is TGTGCCAGCTCACAGTCCCGGGACAGGGAGACCCAGTACTTC. Translating gives CASSQSRDRETQYF.

This clonotype has a handful of counts. The chain is built from TRBV14 and TRBJ2-7; 10 bases fit TRBD1. The germline gives CDR1 SGHDN, CDR2 FVKESK. After removal of 1 base from V and 6 bases from J, the junction contained 6 bases not matched to a gene. This CDR3 has 15 residues. DNA of the CDR3: TGTGCCAGCAGCCAAGGATTAGGGACAGGGGTCGAGCAGTACTTC. Translation: CASSQGLGTGVEQYF.

Note on this clonotype: The junction and the germline gene differ at one end; a read error may be behind it. The chain has TRBV7-8 and TRBJ2-7; the match to TRBD2 covers 10 bases. CDR3 size: 15 residues. Germline V gives CDR1 SGHVS, CDR2 FQNEAQ. CDR3 coding DNA: TGTGCCAGCAACTTAGCACTAGCGGGAAGCTACGAGCAGTACTTC. Its translation: CASNLALAGSYEQYF.

In this sample, this clonotype turned up many times. The gene calls are TRBV11-2 and TRBJ2-4, with a possible D match to TRBD2 (6 bases). Between the trimmed V and J ends, which lost 1 base and 9 bases, there was a span of 13 bases. From germline, CDR1 is SGHAT and CDR2 FQNNGV. The CDR3 is made up of 14 amino acids. The CDR3 protein is CASSLGVGAGIQYF. CDR3 coding DNA: TGTGCCAGCAGCTTAGGGGTGGGAGCGGGCATTCAGTACTTC.

The chain joins TRBV7-7 to TRBJ1-2; D gene ambiguous. Germline V gives CDR1 SSHAT, CDR2 FNYEAQ (reference sequence). The CDR3 sequence is 12 residues long. CDR3 sequence reads: CASFSPGYGYTF. The CDR3 nucleotides are TGTGCTAGCTTCTCCCCCGGCTATGGCTACACCTTC.

This clonotype was recorded at least ten times. This chain links TRBV6-1 with TRBJ2-1; D not certain. There are 14 residues in the CDR3. Per the germline V gene, CDR1 is MNHNS and CDR2 is SASEGT. The V gene lost 4 bases and the J gene lost 0 bases, with 7 bases spanning the gap. The CDR3, as DNA: TGTGCCAGCAGTGCAGTCAGCTCCTACAATGAGCAGTTCTTC. Protein sequence: CASSAVSSYNEQFF.

This clonotype appeared many times. This chain uses TRBV27 with TRBJ1-5; no clear D gene. The V end was cut by 6 bases, the J end by 2 bases, with 20 bases between. Germline V gives CDR1 MNHEY, CDR2 SMNVEV (reference sequence). The CDR3 contains 17 residues. The DNA of the CDR3 is TGTGCCAGCAGCCGGGCCCGCACCCCTGGGGGCAATCAGCCCCAGCATTTT. Translation gives CASSRARTPGGNQPQHF.

This clonotype was detected ten times or more. This clone may be a read error of a much larger clone one base away. The V gene is TRBV7-2, the J gene TRBJ2-7, with 10 bases matching TRBD1. Germline V gives CDR1 SGHTA, CDR2 FQGNSA. V shed 4 bases and J 3 bases; nucleotides not matched to a gene: 3. CDR3 length: 14 residues. DNA of the CDR3: TGTGCCAGCAGCTCCCGGACAGGGGGCTACGAGCAGTACTTC. It specifies CASSSRTGGYEQYF. The whole variable domain, remainder taken from reference TRBV7-2 and TRBJ2-7, is GAGVSQSPSNKVTEKGKDVELRCDPISGHTALYWYRQSLGQGLEFLIYFQGNSAPDKSGLPSDRFSAERTGGSVSTLTIQRTQQEDSAVYLCASSSRTGGYEQYFGPGTRLTVT.

This clonotype was found many times. The V gene is TRBV13, the J gene TRBJ2-7, with D perhaps TRBD2 (6 bases). Trimming removed 0 bases from V and 0 bases from J, with 15 bases in between. Germline V gives CDR1 PRHDT, CDR2 FYEKMQ (reference sequence). There are 17 residues in the CDR3. The CDR3 nucleotides read TGTGCCAGCAGCTTAGGCGGGCTGGGGGGTGACTCCTACGAGCAGTACTTC. This sequence encodes CASSLGGLGGDSYEQYF.

This rearrangement joins TRBV20-1 to TRBJ2-2; D could derive from TRBD1 or TRBD2 (5 bases each). The CDR3 has 16 amino acids. V lost 1 base to trimming and J lost 0 bases, with 12 bases between them. CDR1 and CDR2 from the germline V gene are DFQATT and SNEGSKA (reference sequence). This CDR3 is CSARGGPIANTGELFF. As DNA, the CDR3 is TGCAGTGCTAGAGGGGGACCCATTGCGAACACCGGGGAGCTGTTTTTT.

This rearrangement joins TRBV12-3 or TRBV12-4 to TRBJ2-1; the match to TRBD2 covers 7 bases. The CDR3 covers 16 residues. After removal of 2 bases from V and 12 bases from J, the junction contained 16 bases not matched to a gene. The CDR3 spells CASSLRGGLAEGGQFF. The CDR3, as DNA: TGTGCCAGCAGTTTAAGGGGTGGGCTAGCGGAGGGCGGGCAGTTCTTC.

This clonotype was recorded at least ten times. The rearrangement links TRBV7-3 to TRBJ2-3, with D unresolved. Trimming cost V 5 bases and J 4 bases, with 10 bases left between them. The CDR3 runs to 13 residues. Germline lookup yields CDR1 SGHTA and CDR2 FQGTGA. CDR3 protein: CASSRVGPDTQYF. The CDR3 DNA is TGTGCCAGCAGCCGAGTAGGGCCAGATACGCAGTATTTT.

At least ten counts were recorded for this clonotype. The V gene is TRBV15, the J gene TRBJ2-7; D possibly corresponds to TRBD2 (5 bases). Between the trimmed V and J ends, which lost 4 bases and 5 bases, there was a span of 15 bases. CDR1 LNHNV and CDR2 YYDKDF come from the germline V gene (reference sequence). This CDR3 has 14 residues. For the CDR3, the DNA is TGTGCCACCAGCAATCACGGGGTTAGCCACGAGCAGTACTTC. Its translation is CATSNHGVSHEQYF.

The table lists this clonotype with a few counts. The gene calls are TRBV19 and TRBJ2-3; D remains unclear. V lost 6 bases and J lost 1, with 11 bases in between. The germline CDR1 and CDR2 sequences are LNHDA and SQIVND (reference sequence). CDR3 length equals 14 residues. The CDR3 bases are TGTGCCAGTAGGCACAGTGGGGGCACAGATACGCAGTATTTT. This translates into CASRHSGGTDTQYF.

The chain couples TRBV15 to TRBJ1-1; TRBD1 might be the D (5 bases). From germline, CDR1 is LNHNV and CDR2 YYDKDF (reference sequence). V lost 0 bases to trimming and J lost 4 bases, with 12 bases between them. CDR3 length: 15 amino acids. CDR3 residues: CATSRDPGPGTEAFF. The DNA of the CDR3 is TGTGCCACCAGCAGAGATCCGGGGCCGGGCACTGAAGCTTTCTTT.